The clone carrying this T cell receptor (beta chain) showed up many times. Its target is not known. The entirety of the isolated RNA underwent reverse transcription, so expressed TCRB transcripts were sequenced. Profiling relied on immunoSEQ multiplex PCR, and the TCRdb table lists in-frame clones only, not all of them. The sample yields more than 140,000 clones, 9% to 10% seen once. This sample is part of a study of beta chain features in type 1 diabetes. Study overall: Healthy donors and patients showed comparable age, gender and cell yields.

Broader study findings: Among type 1 diabetes patients, VDJ junctions had fewer insertions and more deletions. Any PCR bias toward short templates would affect both groups alike.

In germline, CDR1 is SGHNT, CDR2 YENEEA. Trimming removed 5 bases at V and 0 bases at J, with 6 bases between. The CDR3 extends over 13 amino acids. The specimen was central memory CD4+ T cells from blood. The sequence came from a middle-aged woman in good health. The chain couples TRBV11-3 to TRBJ2-3; D remains unclear. The CDR3 sequence: CASSTTSTDTQYF. CDR3 DNA sequence: TGTGCCAGCAGCACGACTAGCACAGATACGCAGTATTTT.